The present TCR beta chain was sequenced within a study of HIV-infected patients and healthy controls. The germline V gene encodes CDR1 MNHEY and CDR2 SMNVEV (reference sequence). This CDR3 is 17 amino acids long. Unmatched junction bases numbered 9, after V lost 2 bases and J lost 2 bases. Whole blood was used without fractionation, so all unsorted peripheral T cells were included. Reverse transcription used around 500 ng RNA and constant-region primers for alpha and beta. Alpha and beta chain libraries were made separately by chain-specific third strand synthesis with multiplexing indices. TCRdb fed the 5' RACE reads into MiXCR, producing one record per CDR3 protein. Of more than 9,000 distinct CDR3 sequences in the sample, 9.3% were seen once. This clonotype occurred many times. Antigen specificity is unknown. Study-wide results and caveats: HIV-infected patients and controls differed significantly in mean usage of eight alpha and eight beta V genes.

Sequences were derived from blood, sampled before antiretroviral therapy. The TCR was taken from an adult with HIV infection. The donor label of this sample is uncertain. The rearrangement links TRBV27 to TRBJ2-7, with TRBD1 matching over 10 bases. CDR3 amino acids: CASSLVPGQGYAYEQYF. The CDR3 DNA sequence: TGTGCCAGCAGTTTAGTCCCGGGACAGGGGTACGCCTACGAGCAGTACTTC.